This T cell receptor beta chain was recovered during a study of CD8 T cells in Susac syndrome. Regarding this clonotype: One end of the junction is discordant with germline, which a read error may explain.

This CDR3 is built from 18 residues. CDR1 and CDR2 from the germline V gene are MNHNS and SASEGT. RNA amounts of roughly 0.45 to 1 ug underwent reverse transcription with random hexamers. TCRdb itself ran the immunoSEQ multiplex PCR reads through MiXCR, one entry per CDR3 protein. The table records roughly 200,000 distinct CDR3 sequences, about 95% of them present only once. This receptor was taken from a human donor in good health. The chain has TRBV6-1 and TRBJ2-7; 16 bases match TRBD2. The sample comprised CD4+ T cells from PBMCs. CDR3 loop: CASRPGTSGRALSSEQYF. CDR3 bases: TGTGCCAGCAGACCAGGGACTAGCGGGAGGGCCTTATCCTCCGAGCAGTACTTC.